The sequence of this T cell receptor (beta chain) was determined in a study of shared clonotypes between healthy human individuals. V gave up 4 bases and J gave up 1 base, with 11 bases separating them. Germline CDR1 is LNHDA and CDR2 is SQIVND (reference sequence). This CDR3 has 15 residues. Profiled with immunoSEQ multiplex PCR; TCRdb holds only in-frame clones, not every one. The top ten clones hold about 0.39% of a sample with approximately 2.5 million clones, approximately 94% of them seen once. Into CD45RA+ naive and CD45RA-negative memory subsets, the CD4+ cells were split. The sequence was collected from a man between 18 and 35 years old in good health. Some clones in this sample may be carry-over from other donors' samples. The genes are TRBV19 and TRBJ2-1; possibly TRBD1 for D (5 bases). Sequencing was performed on naive CD4+ T cells from PBMCs. Subset here: CD45RA+ positively selected. This CDR3 reads CASSSQAGSYNEQFF. The CDR3 DNA is TGTGCCAGTAGTAGTCAGGCAGGGTCCTACAATGAGCAGTTCTTC.